This T cell receptor (beta chain) was profiled in a study of cytomegalovirus exposure and HLA in healthy donors. Overall study context: Clustering assigned 81% of the roughly 430 genotyped donors to the Caucasian-associated ancestry cluster.

Whole-study findings and limits: Researchers reported in a later analysis that a missense DCLRE1C variant was tied to TCR beta V- and J-gene trimming. Likely technical artifact: a cluster of highly shared sequence variants.

It was with 60 Vbeta and 13 Jbeta primers that the PCR ran. Generated by immunoSEQ multiplex PCR, the TCRdb table keeps only in-frame clones and is missing some. The table has just over 95,000 clones, roughly four fifths seen once; the top ten hold roughly 8.3%. As regards this clone: Its antigen remains unknown.

V lost 7 bases, J lost 1 base, and 10 bases lay in between. Per germline, CDR1 MNHNS and CDR2 SASEGT. The CDR3 runs 13 residues. This sequence originates from a human donor in good health. The sequenced sample was PBMCs. The J gene is TRBJ1-1, the V gene TRBV6-1; D is ambiguous. This CDR3 is CASKRGGNTEAFF. The CDR3 DNA sequence: TGTGCCAGCAAGCGTGGCGGGAACACTGAAGCTTTCTTT.